Sequencing of this TCR beta chain was carried out in a study of OX40 agonist ivuxolimab in advanced cancers. For the study at large: The study enrolled dose-escalation patients with hepatocellular carcinoma, melanoma, renal cell or head and neck cancer. Whole-study results and caveats: Normalized expansion of T-cell clones was also low for some nonresponders. Patients with a partial response at 0.1-3.0 mg/kg had among the lowest clonal expansion.

For this clone: The antigen is unknown.

Baseline, cycle 4 day 1, and cycle 7 day 1 were the blood sampling points. Germline values: CDR1 DFQATT, CDR2 SNEGSKA (reference sequence). V dropped 5 bases and J dropped 6 bases, with 11 bases sitting between them. CDR3 size: 11 residues. TCRdb's table, derived via immunoSEQ multiplex PCR, lists solely in-frame clones and lacks some. The data show more than 50,000 clones, roughly 88% seen once. V is TRBV20-1 and J is TRBJ2-7; D is uncertain. The clonotype originates from an adult with an advanced solid tumor such as melanoma, head and neck, liver or kidney cancer. Sequences were derived from CD4+ or CD8+ T cells sorted from blood, sampled in a trial of the OX40 agonist ivuxolimab. The CDR3 is CSAQRAVEQYF. DNA for the CDR3: TGCAGTGCTCAACGCGCAGTCGAGCAGTACTTC.